The 13 T cell receptor beta chains below come from one sample, sequenced in a study of cytomegalovirus exposure and HLA in healthy donors. PCR used 60 Vbeta primers and 13 Jbeta primers. The repertoire was sequenced with immunoSEQ multiplex PCR; TCRdb's copy has only in-frame clones and lacks some. The sample data list approximately 120,000 clones. Sequenced input: PBMCs. The receptors shown here come from a man aged 40-55 years in good health and CMV-seronegative.

V gene TRBV5-1 combines with J gene TRBJ1-1; D may be TRBD1 (6 bases). V lost 5 bases, J lost 0 bases, and 17 bases lay in between. The CDR3 is 16 residues long. The germline gives CDR1 SGHRS, CDR2 YFSETQ. The CDR3 DNA follows: TGCGCCAGCAGTTATTCCTCCGGGACAATGAACACTGAAGCTTTCTTT. Translated: CASSYSSGTMNTEAFF.

The chain employs TRBV5-4 and TRBJ2-5; 8 nucleotides align to TRBD1. The CDR3 has 12 residues. Germline-derived CDR1 and CDR2 are SGHNT and YYREEE (reference sequence). V dropped 4 bases and J dropped 8; count of bases not matched to a gene: 4. The CDR3 is CASSQQGDTQYF. The CDR3 bases are TGTGCCAGCAGCCAACAGGGGGACACCCAGTACTTC.

The chain combines TRBV4-2 with TRBJ1-4; no definite D call. The germline V gene encodes CDR1 LGHNA and CDR2 YNFKEQ. CDR3 length equals 10 residues. Trimming took 9 bases from V and 8 from J, leaving 7 bases between them. CDR3: CASRGEKLFF. The CDR3 DNA is TGTGCCAGTCGAGGGGAAAAACTGTTTTTT.

V and J are TRBV28 and TRBJ2-3, with 15 bases aligning to TRBD2. CDR3 length: 15 residues. CDR1 is MDHEN and CDR2 is SYDVKM in the germline V gene. V was pared by 3 bases and J by 10 bases, with 5 bases of the junction left unmatched. The CDR3 DNA is TGTGCCAGCAGTTTGAGGACTAGCGGGAGGGCCGCGCAGTATTTT. As protein: CASSLRTSGRAAQYF.

The gene calls are TRBV27 and TRBJ2-7; weak D call: TRBD1 (6 bases). This CDR3 has 15 amino acids. Germline lookup yields CDR1 MNHEY and CDR2 SMNVEV (reference sequence). The V and J ends lost 5 bases and 0 bases respectively, with 14 bases between them. CDR3 in DNA: TGTGCCAGCAGTCTAGGACAGCTTCACTCCTACGAGCAGTACTTC. Translating it yields CASSLGQLHSYEQYF.

V usage is TRBV28 and J usage is TRBJ1-2, with TRBD1 identical over 10 bases. This CDR3 is 14 amino acids long. Germline CDR1 is MDHEN and CDR2 is SYDVKM. V dropped 5 bases and J dropped 3; count of bases not matched to a gene: 3. The chain's CDR3 is CASSPDRGDYGYTF. CDR3 in DNA: TGTGCCAGCAGTCCGGACAGGGGGGACTATGGCTACACCTTC.

V gene TRBV27 combines with J gene TRBJ2-3; D is undetermined. The CDR3 is 13 amino acids. Trimming removed 6 bases from V and 1 base from J, with 8 bases in between. Per the germline V gene, CDR1 is MNHEY and CDR2 is SMNVEV (reference sequence). This CDR3 is CASRITGTDTQYF. The CDR3 DNA reads TGTGCCAGCAGAATCACTGGCACAGATACGCAGTATTTT.

The J gene is TRBJ2-7, the V gene TRBV7-9; weak D call: TRBD2 (7 bases). Trimming shortened V by 7 bases and J by 3 bases, and 16 bases separated the two germline ends. Germline V gene lookup returns CDR1 SEHNR and CDR2 FQNEAQ (reference sequence). This CDR3 is 14 amino acids long. The CDR3 loop is CASIGGGQNYEQYF. CDR3 bases: TGTGCCAGCATTGGGGGGGGACAAAACTACGAGCAGTACTTC.

The chain combines TRBV6-6 with TRBJ2-7; D is possibly TRBD2 (5 bases). The CDR3 length is 13 residues. Per germline, CDR1 MNHNY and CDR2 SVGAGI (reference sequence). Trimming left V 5 bases short and J 5 bases short, with 13 bases between. The CDR3 nucleotides read TGTGCCAGCAGTCTACCTTCGCGGGACGAGCAGTACTTC. Protein product: CASSLPSRDEQYF.

The chain joins TRBV18 to TRBJ1-6, with D maybe TRBD1 (6 bases). The CDR3 runs 14 residues. CDR1 is KGHSH and CDR2 is LQKENI in the germline V gene. V dropped 4 bases and J dropped 9 bases, with 13 bases sitting between them. In DNA form, the CDR3 reads TGTGCCAGCTCACGACAGGAGTTAGGTTCACCCCTCCACTTT. This encodes CASSRQELGSPLHF. Full variable domain (remainder filled in from reference TRBV18 and TRBJ1-6): NAGVMQNPRHLVRRRGQEARLRCSPMKGHSHVYWYRQLPEEGLKFMVYLQKENIIDESGMPKERFSAEFPKEGPSILRIQQVVRGDSAAYFCASSRQELGSPLHFGNGTRLTVT.

This sequence joins TRBV7-8 and TRBJ2-7, with D possibly TRBD2 on 5 matching bases. The V gene lost 5 bases and the J gene lost 4 bases, with 6 bases spanning the gap. Germline V gene lookup returns CDR1 SGHVS and CDR2 FQNEAQ. The CDR3 length is 11 residues. Written as DNA, the CDR3 is TGTGCCAGCAGCCGGGGATACGAGCAGTACTTC. Translating it yields CASSRGYEQYF.

The V gene is TRBV5-4, the J gene TRBJ1-1; 8 bases map to TRBD1. The CDR3 runs 16 residues. The germline gives CDR1 SGHNT, CDR2 YYREEE (reference sequence). V lost 5 bases to trimming and J lost 0 bases; unmatched junction nucleotides: 9. The CDR3 protein is CASRSPGQGLNTEAFF. The CDR3 DNA reads TGTGCCAGCAGGTCCCCAGGACAGGGATTGAACACTGAAGCTTTCTTT. Full variable domain (remainder filled in from reference TRBV5-4 and TRBJ1-1): ETGVTQSPTHLIKTRGQQVTLRCSSQSGHNTVSWYQQALGQGPQFIFQYYREEENGRGNFPPRFSGLQFPNYSSELNVNALELDDSALYLCASRSPGQGLNTEAFFGQGTRLTVV.

V and J are TRBV6-5 and TRBJ2-1; 10 bases map to TRBD2. Per germline, CDR1 MNHEY and CDR2 SVGAGI. J was trimmed by 4 bases and V by 6 bases; bases with no gene match: 3. The CDR3 extends over 14 amino acids. The DNA for the CDR3 is TGTGCCAGCAGCGAGCGGGAGGGGTACAATGAGCAGTTCTTC. Translated: CASSEREGYNEQFF.